This TCR beta chain was captured by sequencing in a study of T cell responses to AZD1222 COVID-19 vaccine. Study findings and constraints: Clonal diversity may have been underestimated in mostly white British donors.

The table came from immunoSEQ multiplex PCR; TCRdb's copy has only in-frame clones and leaves some out. The sample consists of over 110,000 clones, roughly 92% of them appearing once. Remarks on this clone: Its antigen is unknown.

Trimming removed 8 bases at V and 2 bases at J, with 10 bases between. The CDR3 has 12 amino acids. Germline values: CDR1 SEHNR, CDR2 FQNEAQ (reference sequence). The chain joins TRBV7-9 to TRBJ2-7, with a weak D call TRBD1 (6 bases). Sequencing used peripheral blood, obtained 28 days after the second AZD1222 dose. The receptor was isolated from an adult who received the AZD1222 COVID-19 vaccine. CDR3 protein: CASSDRPYEQYV. The DNA of the CDR3 is TGTGCCAGCTCGGACAGACCCTACGAGCAGTACGTC.